The T cell receptor beta chain described here comes from a study of cytomegalovirus exposure and HLA in healthy donors. Clones were read by immunoSEQ multiplex PCR, and TCRdb kept only the in-frame ones, dropping some. This sample carries some 240,000 clones, 70% to 90% of them seen once, and the ten largest clones take around 5.4%. The V gene's germline CDR1 is SNHLY and CDR2 FYNNEI. This CDR3 region has 15 residues. The germline V and J ends were trimmed by 1 base and 6 bases, with 13 bases remaining between them. This receptor was taken from a woman younger than 35 in good health and CMV-seronegative. Sequencing was carried out using PBMCs. J is TRBJ1-5 and V is TRBV2; weak D call: TRBD1 (5 bases). In nucleotides, the CDR3 is TGTGCCAGCAGTGAAGTAAGGGGAGGGAGTCAGCCCCAGCATTTT. This sequence encodes CASSEVRGGSQPQHF.